Below are 27 T cell receptor beta chains sequenced from a single sample in a study of cytomegalovirus exposure and HLA in healthy donors. TCRdb's copy holds only in-frame clones and misses some; the assay was immunoSEQ multiplex PCR. The table has about 78,000 clones, about 96% seen once; the top ten hold 1.5% to 2%. Sequenced material: PBMCs. All receptors come from a man aged 18 to 30 in good health and CMV-seropositive.

The chain is built from TRBV27 and TRBJ2-3; 13 bases line up with TRBD2. Per germline, CDR1 MNHEY and CDR2 SMNVEV (reference sequence). This CDR3 spans 16 amino acids. Trimming cost V 5 bases and J 2 bases; bases outside gene matches: 4. CDR3: CASSIGTSGATDTQYF. For the CDR3, the DNA is TGTGCCAGCAGTATCGGGACTAGCGGGGCCACAGATACGCAGTATTTT.

The rearrangement uses TRBV6-1 and TRBJ1-1, with a tentative D call TRBD1 (5 bases). This CDR3 has 15 amino acids. With 2 bases removed from V and 0 bases from J, the gap between germline ends came to 10 bases. Germline-derived CDR1 and CDR2 are MNHNS and SASEGT. The CDR3 region is CASSEYRNMNTEAFF. DNA of the CDR3: TGTGCCAGCAGTGAATACAGGAACATGAACACTGAAGCTTTCTTT.

The rearrangement uses TRBV19 and TRBJ1-5; a possible D gene is TRBD1 (6 bases). V lost 1 base and J lost 0, with 16 bases in between. CDR3 size: 18 residues. In germline, CDR1 is LNHDA, CDR2 SQIVND (reference sequence). The CDR3 DNA sequence: TGTGCCAGTAGTATAGGGCCCCAAACAGGGTATAGCAATCAGCCCCAGCATTTT. The encoded protein is CASSIGPQTGYSNQPQHF. The full variable domain, completed using reference TRBV19 and TRBJ1-5, is DGGITQSPKYLFRKEGQNVTLSCEQNLNHDAMYWYRQDPGQGLRLIYYSQIVNDFQKGDIAEGYSVSREKKESFPLTVTSAQKNPTAFYLCASSIGPQTGYSNQPQHFGDGTRLSIL.

This clone was recorded once. This chain joins TRBV4-1 and TRBJ2-3; 11 bases fit TRBD2. The ends lost 2 bases at V and 4 bases at J; junction bases unmatched: 5. There are 16 residues in the CDR3. Germline lookup yields CDR1 MGHRA and CDR2 YSYEKL. The CDR3 protein is CASSQYLAGGPDTQYF. The CDR3 DNA sequence: TGCGCCAGCAGCCAATATTTAGCGGGAGGGCCAGATACGCAGTATTTT.

The chain has TRBV7-9 and TRBJ2-3; 10 nucleotides line up with TRBD2. Germline CDR1 is SEHNR and CDR2 is FQNEAQ (reference sequence). The CDR3 runs 16 residues. Germline trimming cut 0 bases from V and 2 bases from J; bases unmatched to any gene: 2. CDR3 sequence reads: CASSLAAGGATDTQYF. The CDR3 bases are TGTGCCAGCAGCTTAGCAGCGGGAGGGGCCACAGATACGCAGTATTTT.

The chain links TRBV11-2 to TRBJ2-6; D possibly corresponds to TRBD2 (5 bases). V lost 0 bases, J lost 15 bases, and 15 bases lay in between. Germline V gene sequence: CDR1 SGHAT, CDR2 FQNNGV. This CDR3 is built from 14 residues. The CDR3 here is CASSLDRRREGLTF. DNA of the CDR3: TGTGCCAGCAGCTTAGATCGACGTCGGGAAGGCCTGACTTTC.

The chain has TRBV27 and TRBJ1-2, with D tentatively TRBD1 (6 bases). CDR1 MNHEY and CDR2 SMNVEV come from the germline V gene (reference sequence). The CDR3 runs to 14 residues. The V and J ends lost 6 bases and 4 bases respectively, with 15 bases between them. The CDR3 DNA is TGTGCCAGCAGACGTCACGGGGGGGCCTATGGCTACACCTTC. Amino acid sequence: CASRRHGGAYGYTF.

The rearrangement links TRBV9 to TRBJ1-1; D call uncertain. The germline CDR1 and CDR2 sequences are SGDLS and YYNGEE. V gave up 0 bases and J gave up 7 bases, with 16 bases separating them. The CDR3 length is 15 residues. This chain's CDR3 is CASSVAPQDFREAFF. The CDR3 coding sequence is TGTGCCAGCAGCGTAGCTCCGCAGGATTTTCGTGAAGCTTTCTTT. The complete variable domain, with remaining parts taken from reference TRBV9 and TRBJ1-1, reads DSGVTQTPKHLITATGQRVTLRCSPRSGDLSVYWYQQSLDQGLQFLIQYYNGEERAKGNILERFSAQQFPDLHSELNLSSLELGDSALYFCASSVAPQDFREAFFGQGTRLTVV.

The genes are TRBV9 and TRBJ2-1, with D uncertain. V lost 2 bases and J lost 0, with 9 bases in between. Germline V CDR1 and CDR2: SGDLS, YYNGEE. This CDR3 contains 15 residues. CDR3 in DNA: TGTGCCAGCAGCGTGGTAGCTGACTCCTACAATGAGCAGTTCTTC. Amino acid sequence: CASSVVADSYNEQFF.

This sequence joins TRBV28 and TRBJ2-1, with 7 bases fitting TRBD2. This CDR3 contains 16 residues. From germline, CDR1 is MDHEN and CDR2 SYDVKM. Trimming took 1 base from V and 2 from J; bases not matched to a gene: 5. The CDR3 DNA reads TGTGCCAGCAGTTTATACTCCGGGGGGACCTACAATGAGCAGTTCTTC. This gives the protein CASSLYSGGTYNEQFF.

This clone was counted only a few times. This chain uses TRBV6-5 with TRBJ2-7; D call uncertain. The CDR3 contains 14 residues. Germline V gives CDR1 MNHEY, CDR2 SVGAGI. Trimming pared 0 bases from V and 0 bases from J, leaving 6 bases between. CDR3 DNA sequence: TGTGCCAGCAGTTACTCTAGCACCTCCTACGAGCAGTACTTC. It yields the protein CASSYSSTSYEQYF.

DNA for the CDR3: TGTGCCAGTAGTATTGGACAGACGAACACTGAAGCTTTCTTT. It encodes CASSIGQTNTEAFF. The V call is TRBV19, the J call TRBJ1-1; D is perhaps TRBD1 (6 bases). CDR1 and CDR2 (germline): LNHDA, SQIVND (reference sequence). Trimming shortened V by 3 bases and J by 1 base, and 9 bases separated the two germline ends. CDR3 length: 14 amino acids.

Points on this clone: One end of the junction is discordant with germline, which a read error may explain. The chain has TRBV7-7 and TRBJ1-1; 7 nucleotides match TRBD1. Per the germline V gene, CDR1 is SSHAT and CDR2 is FNYEAQ (reference sequence). There are 12 residues in the CDR3. The CDR3 coding sequence is TGTGCTAGCAGCCCAGGGGGCACTGAAGCTTTCTTT. It translates to CASSPGGTEAFF.

The V call is TRBV19, the J call TRBJ1-1; TRBD1 might be the D (6 bases). The CDR3 totals 17 residues. Germline assignment: CDR1 LNHDA and CDR2 SQIVND (reference sequence). Trimming took off 4 bases at V and 4 bases at J, with 22 bases between the two ends. The CDR3 reads CASSSISMTTGFTEAFF. CDR3 DNA: TGTGCCAGTAGTAGTATATCAATGACAACAGGGTTCACTGAAGCTTTCTTT.

In DNA form, the CDR3 reads TGTGCCAGCAACCCTACGGGGGGGGTTCCAAACACCATATATTTT. As protein: CASNPTGGVPNTIYF. This chain connects TRBV6-7 to TRBJ1-3; D is perhaps TRBD1 (5 bases). TRBV6-7 is recorded as an ORF, its role being uncertain. V was trimmed by 7 bases and J by 6 bases, leaving 19 bases between them. The CDR3 loop spans 15 amino acids.

Notes on this clone: Its ends do not fully match the called genes, so a read error is possible. The rearrangement joins TRBV5-4 to TRBJ2-7; 9 nucleotides agree with TRBD2. This CDR3 spans 14 amino acids. The germline CDR1 and CDR2 sequences are SGHNT and YYREEE (reference sequence). This chain's CDR3 is CASSLGLAAYGQYF. The CDR3 bases are TGTGCCAGCAGCTTGGGACTAGCGGCCTACGGGCAGTACTTC.

CDR3 protein: CASSSGTSASTDTQYF. CDR3 nucleotides: TGTGCCAGCAGTTCCGGGACTAGCGCCAGCACAGATACGCAGTATTTT. The rearrangement links TRBV28 to TRBJ2-3, with 10 nucleotides matching TRBD2. Per the germline V gene, CDR1 is MDHEN and CDR2 is SYDVKM. Losses at the gene ends were 4 bases for V and 0 bases for J; bases not matched to a gene: 4. The CDR3 contains 16 residues.

This clone was detected once. The J gene is TRBJ1-1, the V gene TRBV5-1, with TRBD1 matching over 8 bases. V shed 4 bases and J 1 base; nucleotides not matched to a gene: 3. CDR1 is SGHRS, CDR2 YFSETQ, per germline. The CDR3 covers 14 residues. CDR3 DNA: TGCGCCAGCAGCGTAGGACAGGGGAACACTGAAGCTTTCTTT. Its protein is CASSVGQGNTEAFF. The whole variable domain, remainder taken from reference TRBV5-1 and TRBJ1-1, is KAGVTQTPRYLIKTRGQQVTLSCSPISGHRSVSWYQQTPGQGLQFLFEYFSETQRNKGNFPGRFSGRQFSNSRSEMNVSTLELGDSALYLCASSVGQGNTEAFFGQGTRLTVV.

The gene calls are TRBV15 and TRBJ2-7; D is perhaps TRBD2 (5 bases). The CDR3 has 16 amino acids. Trimming removed 0 bases at V and 0 bases at J, with 12 bases between. In germline, CDR1 is LNHNV, CDR2 YYDKDF (reference sequence). The CDR3, as DNA: TGTGCCACCAGCAGAGATCGAGGCGCGGGCTCCTACGAGCAGTACTTC. This translates into CATSRDRGAGSYEQYF.

V gene TRBV6-5 combines with J gene TRBJ2-5; no clear D. In germline, CDR1 is MNHEY, CDR2 SVGAGI. Trimming left V 2 bases short and J 1 base short, with 8 bases between. This CDR3 has 14 residues. The CDR3 here is CASSYAASQETQYF. CDR3 nucleotides: TGTGCCAGCAGTTACGCGGCTAGCCAAGAGACCCAGTACTTC.

The rearrangement joins TRBV18 to TRBJ1-4, with D possibly TRBD1 on 5 matching bases. Germline V gene lookup returns CDR1 KGHSH and CDR2 LQKENI. This CDR3 is 16 amino acids long. Between the trimmed V and J ends, which lost 0 bases and 3 bases, there was a span of 11 bases. The CDR3 loop is CASSPPASGPNEKLFF. As DNA, the CDR3 is TGTGCCAGCTCACCACCGGCATCAGGGCCTAATGAAAAACTGTTTTTT.

J is TRBJ2-3 and V is TRBV7-9, with 9 bases fitting TRBD1. Germline CDR1 and CDR2: SEHNR and FQNEAQ (reference sequence). Trimming at V came to 6 bases and at J to 5 bases, leaving 15 bases not matched to a gene. The CDR3 runs 17 residues. In DNA form, the CDR3 reads TGTGCCAGCAGTCCGCTTAATATCGGGACAGGGAGAGATACGCAGTATTTT. Encoded protein: CASSPLNIGTGRDTQYF.

The CDR3 DNA reads as TGTGCCAGTAGTATATCAGGGTCGGGCGGCTACACCTTC. As protein: CASSISGSGGYTF. The chain has TRBV19 and TRBJ1-2; D possibly corresponds to TRBD1 (5 bases). The length of the CDR3 is 13 residues. Germline CDR1 is LNHDA and CDR2 is SQIVND (reference sequence). Trimming removed 2 bases at V and 8 bases at J, with 12 bases between. The full variable domain, completed using reference TRBV19 and TRBJ1-2, is DGGITQSPKYLFRKEGQNVTLSCEQNLNHDAMYWYRQDPGQGLRLIYYSQIVNDFQKGDIAEGYSVSREKKESFPLTVTSAQKNPTAFYLCASSISGSGGYTFGSGTRLTVV.

This rearrangement joins TRBV2 to TRBJ2-5; D is undetermined. Trimming left V 3 bases short and J 2 bases short, with 7 bases between. Germline loops: CDR1 SNHLY, CDR2 FYNNEI. The CDR3 length is 13 residues. DNA of the CDR3: TGTGCCAGCAGTGACAACAGACAAGAGACCCAGTACTTC. Translating it yields CASSDNRQETQYF.

V is TRBV18 and J is TRBJ2-1, with 16 bases that match TRBD2. V was clipped by 0 bases and J by 7 bases; unmatched bases: 6. Germline lookup yields CDR1 KGHSH and CDR2 LQKENI. This CDR3 spans 18 amino acids. In nucleotides, the CDR3 is TGTGCCAGCTCACCACCGGGGACTAGCGGGAGGGCCATGAATGAGCAGTTCTTC. As protein: CASSPPGTSGRAMNEQFF.

The chain links TRBV7-9 to TRBJ2-5; TRBD1 agrees at 7 bases. The V gene's germline CDR1 is SEHNR and CDR2 FQNEAQ (reference sequence). The CDR3 totals 14 residues. V lost 5 bases, J lost 0 bases, and 3 bases stayed unmatched. CDR3 region: CASSKTGYQETQYF. The CDR3 DNA reads TGTGCCAGCAGCAAGACAGGGTACCAAGAGACCCAGTACTTC.

CDR3 in DNA: TGTGCCAGCAGTTGGGGACTAGCGGGAGCTGACGAGCAGTACTTC. It is translated as CASSWGLAGADEQYF. The V call is TRBV27, the J call TRBJ2-7; 14 nucleotides align to TRBD2. CDR1 and CDR2 from the germline V gene are MNHEY and SMNVEV (reference sequence). The CDR3 is 15 amino acids. Trimming at V came to 4 bases and at J to 5 bases, leaving 4 bases not matched to a gene.